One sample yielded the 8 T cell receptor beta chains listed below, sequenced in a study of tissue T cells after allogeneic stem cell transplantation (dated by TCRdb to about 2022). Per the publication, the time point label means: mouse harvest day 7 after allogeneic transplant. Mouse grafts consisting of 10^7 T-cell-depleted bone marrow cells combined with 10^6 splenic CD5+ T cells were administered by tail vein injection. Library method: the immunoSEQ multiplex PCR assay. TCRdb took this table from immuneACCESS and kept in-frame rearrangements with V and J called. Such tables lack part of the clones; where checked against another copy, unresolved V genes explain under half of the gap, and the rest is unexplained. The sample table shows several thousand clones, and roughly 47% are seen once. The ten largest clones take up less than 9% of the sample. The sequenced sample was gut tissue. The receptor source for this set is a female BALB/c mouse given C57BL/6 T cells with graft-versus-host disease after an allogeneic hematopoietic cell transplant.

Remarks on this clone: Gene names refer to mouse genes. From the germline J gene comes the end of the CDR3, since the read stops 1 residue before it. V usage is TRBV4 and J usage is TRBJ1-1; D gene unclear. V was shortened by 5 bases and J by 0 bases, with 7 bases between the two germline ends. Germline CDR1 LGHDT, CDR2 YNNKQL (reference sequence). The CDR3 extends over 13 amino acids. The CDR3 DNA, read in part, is TGTGCCAGCAGCCGTACAGCAAACACAGAAGTCTTC. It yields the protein CASSRTANTEVF. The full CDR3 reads CASSRTANTEVFF.

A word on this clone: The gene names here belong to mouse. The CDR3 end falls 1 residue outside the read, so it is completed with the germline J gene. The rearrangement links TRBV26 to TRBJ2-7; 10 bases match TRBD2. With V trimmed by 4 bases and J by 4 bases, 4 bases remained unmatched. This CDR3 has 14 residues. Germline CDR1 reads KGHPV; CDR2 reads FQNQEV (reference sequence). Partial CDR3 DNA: TGTGCCAGCAGTCGCGGACTGGGGGTTTATGAACAGTAC. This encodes CASSRGLGVYEQY. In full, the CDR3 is CASSRGLGVYEQYF.

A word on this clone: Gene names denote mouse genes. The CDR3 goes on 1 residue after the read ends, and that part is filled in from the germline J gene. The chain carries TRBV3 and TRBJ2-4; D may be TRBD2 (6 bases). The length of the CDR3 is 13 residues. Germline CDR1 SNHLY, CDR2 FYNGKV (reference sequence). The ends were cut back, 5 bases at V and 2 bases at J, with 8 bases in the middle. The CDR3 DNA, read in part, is TGTGCCAGCAGCGTGGGACTTCAAAACACCTTGTAC. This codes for CASSVGLQNTLY. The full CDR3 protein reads CASSVGLQNTLYF.

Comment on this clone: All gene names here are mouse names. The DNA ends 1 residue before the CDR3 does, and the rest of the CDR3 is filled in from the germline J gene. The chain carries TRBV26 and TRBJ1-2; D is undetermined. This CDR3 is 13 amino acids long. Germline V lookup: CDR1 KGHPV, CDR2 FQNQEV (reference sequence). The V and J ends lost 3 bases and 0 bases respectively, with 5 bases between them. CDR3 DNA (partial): TGTGCCAGCAGTCTTCAGGCAAACTCCGACTACACC. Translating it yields CASSLQANSDYT. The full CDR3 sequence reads CASSLQANSDYTF.

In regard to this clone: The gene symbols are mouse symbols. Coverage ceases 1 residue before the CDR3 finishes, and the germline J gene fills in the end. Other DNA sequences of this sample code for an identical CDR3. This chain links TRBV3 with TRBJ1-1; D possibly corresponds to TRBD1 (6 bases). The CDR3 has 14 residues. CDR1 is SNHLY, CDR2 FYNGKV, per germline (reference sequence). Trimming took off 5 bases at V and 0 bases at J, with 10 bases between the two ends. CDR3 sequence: CASSPGTPNTEVFF. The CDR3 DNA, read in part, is TGTGCCAGCAGCCCCGGGACACCAAACACAGAAGTCTTC.

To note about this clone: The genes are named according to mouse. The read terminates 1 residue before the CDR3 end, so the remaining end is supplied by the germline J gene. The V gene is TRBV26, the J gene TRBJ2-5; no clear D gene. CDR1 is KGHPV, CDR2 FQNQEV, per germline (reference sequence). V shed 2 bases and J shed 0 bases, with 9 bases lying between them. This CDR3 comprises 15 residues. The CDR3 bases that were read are TGTGCCAGCAGTCTGAACACTATTAACCAAGACACCCAGTAC. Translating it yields CASSLNTINQDTQY. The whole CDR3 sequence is CASSLNTINQDTQYF. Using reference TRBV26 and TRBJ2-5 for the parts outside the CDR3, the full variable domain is NSKVIQTPRYLVKGQGQKAKMRCIPEKGHPVVFWYQQNKNNEFKFLINFQNQEVLQQIDMTEKRFSAECPSNSPCSLEIQSSEAGDSALYLCASSLNTINQDTQYFGPGTRLLVL.

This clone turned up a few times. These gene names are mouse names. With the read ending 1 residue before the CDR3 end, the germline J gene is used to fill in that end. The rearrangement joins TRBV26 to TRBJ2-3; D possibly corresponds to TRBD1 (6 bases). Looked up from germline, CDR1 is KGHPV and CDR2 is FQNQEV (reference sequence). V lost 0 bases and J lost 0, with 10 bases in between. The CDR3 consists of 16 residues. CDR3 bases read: TGTGCCAGCAGTCTGTCGACAGGTGTCAGTGCAGAAACGCTGTAT. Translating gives CASSLSTGVSAETLY. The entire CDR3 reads CASSLSTGVSAETLYF.

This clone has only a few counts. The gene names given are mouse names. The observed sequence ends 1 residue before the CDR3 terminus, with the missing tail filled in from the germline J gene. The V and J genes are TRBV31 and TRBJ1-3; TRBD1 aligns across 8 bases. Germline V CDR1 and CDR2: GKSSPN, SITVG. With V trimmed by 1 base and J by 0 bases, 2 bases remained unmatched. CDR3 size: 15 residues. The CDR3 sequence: CAWSRQGPSGNTLYF. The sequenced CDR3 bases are TGTGCCTGGAGTCGACAGGGGCCTTCTGGAAATACGCTCTAT.